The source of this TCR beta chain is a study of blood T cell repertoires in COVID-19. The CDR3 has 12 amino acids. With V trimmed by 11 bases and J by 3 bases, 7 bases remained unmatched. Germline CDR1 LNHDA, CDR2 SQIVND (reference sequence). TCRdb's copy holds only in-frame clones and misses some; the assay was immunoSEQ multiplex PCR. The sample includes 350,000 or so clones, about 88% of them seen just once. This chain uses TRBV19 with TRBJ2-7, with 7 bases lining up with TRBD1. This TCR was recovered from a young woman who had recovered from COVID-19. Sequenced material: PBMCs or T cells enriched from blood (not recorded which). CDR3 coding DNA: TGTGCCGGTGGACAGGATGACTACGAGCAGTACTTC. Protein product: CAGGQDDYEQYF.